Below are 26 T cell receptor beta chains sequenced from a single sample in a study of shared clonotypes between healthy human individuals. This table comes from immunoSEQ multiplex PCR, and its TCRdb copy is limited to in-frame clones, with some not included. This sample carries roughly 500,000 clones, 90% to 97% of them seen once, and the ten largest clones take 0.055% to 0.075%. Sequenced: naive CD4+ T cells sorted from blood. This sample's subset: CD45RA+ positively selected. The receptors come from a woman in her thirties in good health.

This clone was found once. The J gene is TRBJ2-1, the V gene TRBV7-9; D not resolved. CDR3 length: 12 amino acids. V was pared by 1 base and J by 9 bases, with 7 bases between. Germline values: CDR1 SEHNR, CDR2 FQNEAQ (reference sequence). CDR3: CASSLEVFEQFF. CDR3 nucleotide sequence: TGTGCCAGCAGCTTAGAGGTTTTTGAGCAGTTCTTC.

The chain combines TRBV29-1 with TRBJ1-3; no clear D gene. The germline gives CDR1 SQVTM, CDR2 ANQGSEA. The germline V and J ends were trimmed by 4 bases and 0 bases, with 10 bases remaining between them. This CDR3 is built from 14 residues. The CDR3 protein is CSVAELDSGNTIYF. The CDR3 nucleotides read TGCAGCGTTGCCGAGTTAGACTCTGGAAACACCATATATTTT.

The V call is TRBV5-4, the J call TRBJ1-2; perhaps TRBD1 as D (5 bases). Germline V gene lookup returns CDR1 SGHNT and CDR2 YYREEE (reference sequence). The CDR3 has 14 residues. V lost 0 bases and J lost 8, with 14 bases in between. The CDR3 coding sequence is TGTGCCAGCAGCTTGGAGGGGCGGGTGAGAGGCTACACCTTC. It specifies CASSLEGRVRGYTF.

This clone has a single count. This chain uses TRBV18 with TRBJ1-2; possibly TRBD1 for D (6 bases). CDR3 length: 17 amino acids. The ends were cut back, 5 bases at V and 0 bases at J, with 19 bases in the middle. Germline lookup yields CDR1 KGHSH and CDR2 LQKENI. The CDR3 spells CASSEKIRDTSNYGYTF. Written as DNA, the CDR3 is TGTGCCAGCTCAGAGAAAATACGGGACACCTCTAACTATGGCTACACCTTC.

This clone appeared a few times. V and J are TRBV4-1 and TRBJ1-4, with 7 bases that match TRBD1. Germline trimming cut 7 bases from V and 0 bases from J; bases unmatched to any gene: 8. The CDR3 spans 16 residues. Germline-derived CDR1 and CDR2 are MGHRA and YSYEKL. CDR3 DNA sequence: TGCGCCAGCACCCGGGACAGCTTTGCAACTAATGAAAAACTGTTTTTT. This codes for CASTRDSFATNEKLFF.

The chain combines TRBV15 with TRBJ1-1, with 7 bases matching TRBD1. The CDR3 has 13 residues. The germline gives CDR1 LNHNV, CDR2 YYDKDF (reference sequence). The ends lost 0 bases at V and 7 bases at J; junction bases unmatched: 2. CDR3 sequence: CATSRETGNEAFF. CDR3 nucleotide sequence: TGTGCCACCAGCAGAGAGACAGGGAATGAAGCTTTCTTT.

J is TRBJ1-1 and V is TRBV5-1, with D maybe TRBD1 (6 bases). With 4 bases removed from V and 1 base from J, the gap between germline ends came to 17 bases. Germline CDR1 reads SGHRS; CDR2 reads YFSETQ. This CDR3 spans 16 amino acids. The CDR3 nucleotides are TGCGCCAGCAGCCCCTTGGGGGGCATGTGGAACACTGAAGCTTTCTTT. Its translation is CASSPLGGMWNTEAFF.

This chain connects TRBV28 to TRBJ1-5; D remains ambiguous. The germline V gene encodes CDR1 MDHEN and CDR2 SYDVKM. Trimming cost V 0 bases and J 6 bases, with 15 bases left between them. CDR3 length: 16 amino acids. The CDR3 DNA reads TGTGCCAGCAGTTTATGGGGCCGGGGAAAAGTTCAGCCCCAGCATTTT. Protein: CASSLWGRGKVQPQHF.

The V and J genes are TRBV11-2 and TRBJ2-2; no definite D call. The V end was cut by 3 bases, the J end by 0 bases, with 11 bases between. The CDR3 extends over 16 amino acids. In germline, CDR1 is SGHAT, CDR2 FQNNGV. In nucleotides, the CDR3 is TGTGCCAGCAGCTTTGGCAGACGTTCGAACACCGGGGAGCTGTTTTTT. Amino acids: CASSFGRRSNTGELFF.

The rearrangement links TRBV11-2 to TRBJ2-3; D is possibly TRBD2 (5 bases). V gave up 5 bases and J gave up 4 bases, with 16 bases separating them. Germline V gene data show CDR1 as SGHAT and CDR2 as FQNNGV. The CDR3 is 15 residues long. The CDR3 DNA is TGTGCCAGCAGCCCGCGACTGGGAGATGCAGATACGCAGTATTTT. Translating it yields CASSPRLGDADTQYF.

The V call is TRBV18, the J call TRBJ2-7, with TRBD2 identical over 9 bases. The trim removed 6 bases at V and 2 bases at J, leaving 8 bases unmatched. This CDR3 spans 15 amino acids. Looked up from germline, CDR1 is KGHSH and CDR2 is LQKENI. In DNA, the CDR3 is TGTGCCAGCTCGCCTAGCGGGGTCCCCACCTACGAGCAGTACTTC. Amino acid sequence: CASSPSGVPTYEQYF.

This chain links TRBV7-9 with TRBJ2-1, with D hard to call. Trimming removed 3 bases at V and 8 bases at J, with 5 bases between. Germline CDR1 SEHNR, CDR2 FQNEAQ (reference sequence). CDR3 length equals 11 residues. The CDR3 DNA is TGTGCCAGCAGCTTTGGGGATGAGCAGTTCTTC. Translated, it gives CASSFGDEQFF.

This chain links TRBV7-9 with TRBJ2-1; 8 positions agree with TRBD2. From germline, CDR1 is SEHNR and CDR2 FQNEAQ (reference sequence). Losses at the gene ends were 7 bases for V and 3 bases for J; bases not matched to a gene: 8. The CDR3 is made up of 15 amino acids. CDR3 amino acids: CASIPPGLVYNEQFF. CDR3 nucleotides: TGTGCCAGCATCCCCCCGGGACTAGTCTACAATGAGCAGTTCTTC.

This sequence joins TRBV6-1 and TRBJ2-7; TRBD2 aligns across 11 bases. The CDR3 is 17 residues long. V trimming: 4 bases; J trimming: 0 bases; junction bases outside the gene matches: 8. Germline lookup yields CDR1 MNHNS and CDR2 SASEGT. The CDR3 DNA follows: TGTGCCAGCAGTGCCGCGGGACTAGCGGTACTCTCCTACGAGCAGTACTTC. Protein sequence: CASSAAGLAVLSYEQYF.

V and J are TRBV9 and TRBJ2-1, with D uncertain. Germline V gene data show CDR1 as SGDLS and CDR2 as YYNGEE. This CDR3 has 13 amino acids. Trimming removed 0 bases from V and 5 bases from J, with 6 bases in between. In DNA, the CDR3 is TGTGCCAGCAGCGTAGGTACCCACAATGAGCAGTTCTTC. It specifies CASSVGTHNEQFF.

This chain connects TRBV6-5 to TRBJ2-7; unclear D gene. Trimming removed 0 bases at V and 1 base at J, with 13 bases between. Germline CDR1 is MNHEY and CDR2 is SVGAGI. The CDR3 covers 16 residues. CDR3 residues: CASSYSWRSVSYEQYF. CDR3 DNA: TGTGCCAGCAGTTACTCGTGGCGCAGCGTTTCCTACGAGCAGTACTTC.

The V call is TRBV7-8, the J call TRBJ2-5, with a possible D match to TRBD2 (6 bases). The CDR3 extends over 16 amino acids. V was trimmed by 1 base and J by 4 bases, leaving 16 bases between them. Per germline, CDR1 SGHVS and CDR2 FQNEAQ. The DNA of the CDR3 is TGTGCCAGCAGCTTAGTAGTACTAGCCGTAGGAGAGACCCAGTACTTC. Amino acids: CASSLVVLAVGETQYF.

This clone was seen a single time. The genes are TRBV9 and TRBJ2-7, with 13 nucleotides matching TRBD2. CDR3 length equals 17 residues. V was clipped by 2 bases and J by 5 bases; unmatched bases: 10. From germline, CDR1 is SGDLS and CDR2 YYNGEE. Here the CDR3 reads CASSVGGLAGRQDEQYF. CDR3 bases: TGTGCCAGCAGCGTTGGGGGACTAGCGGGACGACAGGACGAGCAGTACTTC.

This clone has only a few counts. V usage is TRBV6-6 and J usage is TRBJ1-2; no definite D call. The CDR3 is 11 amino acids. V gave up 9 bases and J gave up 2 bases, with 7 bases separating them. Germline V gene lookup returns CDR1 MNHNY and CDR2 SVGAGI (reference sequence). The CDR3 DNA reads TGTGCCAGTCAGGACAACTATGGCTACACCTTC. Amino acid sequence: CASQDNYGYTF.

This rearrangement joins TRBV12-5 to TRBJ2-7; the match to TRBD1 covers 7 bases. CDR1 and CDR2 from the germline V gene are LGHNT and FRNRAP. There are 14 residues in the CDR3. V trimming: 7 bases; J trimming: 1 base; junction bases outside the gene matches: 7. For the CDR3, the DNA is TGTGCTAGTGCCCCGACAGGGAGATCCTACGAGCAGTACTTC. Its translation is CASAPTGRSYEQYF.

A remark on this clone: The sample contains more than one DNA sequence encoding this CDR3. The CDR3 DNA follows: TGTGCCAGCAGTTTAGCAGATACGCAGTATTTT. It specifies CASSLADTQYF. The chain joins TRBV28 to TRBJ2-3, with D hard to call. V lost 2 bases and J lost 4, with 1 base in between. This CDR3 is 11 amino acids long. Germline CDR1 is MDHEN and CDR2 is SYDVKM.

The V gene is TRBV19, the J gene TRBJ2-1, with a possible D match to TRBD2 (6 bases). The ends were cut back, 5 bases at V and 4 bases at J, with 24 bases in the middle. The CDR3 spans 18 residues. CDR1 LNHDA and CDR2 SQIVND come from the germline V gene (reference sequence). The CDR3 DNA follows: TGTGCCAGTAGTCCCGGGGTTTTCTATAGCGGTGTTTACAATGAGCAGTTCTTC. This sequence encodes CASSPGVFYSGVYNEQFF.

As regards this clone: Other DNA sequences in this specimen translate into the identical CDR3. The CDR3 DNA sequence: TGTGCCAGCAGTCGACAGGGCAACACTGAAGCTTTCTTT. It encodes CASSRQGNTEAFF. The J gene is TRBJ1-1, the V gene TRBV6-5; 7 nucleotides line up with TRBD1. J was trimmed by 2 bases and V by 5 bases; bases with no gene match: 2. The CDR3 totals 13 residues. Germline V CDR1 and CDR2: MNHEY, SVGAGI.

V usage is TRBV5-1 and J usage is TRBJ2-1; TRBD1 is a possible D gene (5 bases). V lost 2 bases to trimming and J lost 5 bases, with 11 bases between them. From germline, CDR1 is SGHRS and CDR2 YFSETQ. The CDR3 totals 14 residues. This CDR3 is CASSFQGGHNEQFF. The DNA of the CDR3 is TGCGCCAGCAGCTTTCAGGGTGGGCACAATGAGCAGTTCTTC.

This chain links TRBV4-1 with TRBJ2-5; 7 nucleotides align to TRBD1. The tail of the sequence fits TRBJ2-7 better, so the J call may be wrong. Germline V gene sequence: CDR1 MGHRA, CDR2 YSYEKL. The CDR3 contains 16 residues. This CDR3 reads CASSQDLTGFSYEQYF. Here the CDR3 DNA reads TGCGCCAGCAGCCAAGACCTGACAGGGTTTTCCTACGAGCAGTACTTC.

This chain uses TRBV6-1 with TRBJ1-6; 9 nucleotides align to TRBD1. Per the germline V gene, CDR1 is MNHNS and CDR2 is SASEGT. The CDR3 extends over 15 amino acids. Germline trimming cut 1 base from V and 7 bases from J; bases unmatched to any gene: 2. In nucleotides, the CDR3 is TGTGCCAGCAGTGAAGACAGGGGGCGGAATTCACCCCTCCACTTT. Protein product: CASSEDRGRNSPLHF.